This T cell receptor (beta chain) is drawn from a study of blood T cell repertoires in COVID-19. Turning to the study itself: Researchers got acute and convalescent COVID-19 samples from the United States, Italy and Spain. PBMCs, B-cell-depleted T cells, or T cells provided the cDNA or gDNA that made up the material.

Original processing methods: Amplification of reference gene primers was used by the study to estimate nucleated cell counts. Only in-frame clones appear in the TCRdb table, and some are missing; sequencing was by immunoSEQ multiplex PCR. V, J and clone size are those of that table, while D and trimming were read from the DNA. The sample holds over 200,000 clones; about nine tenths are singletons and the top ten take about 4.8%. Between the trimmed V and J ends, which lost 0 bases and 1 base, there was a span of 7 bases. Looked up from germline, CDR1 is SGHRS and CDR2 is YFSETQ. The CDR3 covers 14 residues.

What was sequenced was peripheral blood. The chain uses TRBV5-1 and TRBJ2-5; D is undetermined. The receptor was isolated from a woman between 40 and 50 years old with acute or convalescent COVID-19. CDR3 in amino acids: CASSLDSVQETQYF. For the CDR3, the DNA is TGCGCCAGCAGCTTGGACAGTGTCCAAGAGACCCAGTACTTC. The entire variable domain, with the rest obtained from reference TRBV5-1 and TRBJ2-5, is as follows: KAGVTQTPRYLIKTRGQQVTLSCSPISGHRSVSWYQQTPGQGLQFLFEYFSETQRNKGNFPGRFSGRQFSNSRSEMNVSTLELGDSALYLCASSLDSVQETQYFGPGTRLLVL.